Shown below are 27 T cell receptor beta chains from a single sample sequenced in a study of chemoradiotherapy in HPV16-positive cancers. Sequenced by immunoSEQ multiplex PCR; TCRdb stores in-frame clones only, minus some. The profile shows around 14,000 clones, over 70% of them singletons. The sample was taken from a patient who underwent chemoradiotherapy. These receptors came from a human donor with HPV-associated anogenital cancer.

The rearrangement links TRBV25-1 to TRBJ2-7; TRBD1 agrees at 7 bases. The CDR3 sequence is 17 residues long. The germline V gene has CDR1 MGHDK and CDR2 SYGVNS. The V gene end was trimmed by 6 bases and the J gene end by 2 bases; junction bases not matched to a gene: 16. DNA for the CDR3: TGTGCCAGCAGCCCTAGGCTTGGGACAGCTACAACCTACGAGCAGTACTTC. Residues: CASSPRLGTATTYEQYF.

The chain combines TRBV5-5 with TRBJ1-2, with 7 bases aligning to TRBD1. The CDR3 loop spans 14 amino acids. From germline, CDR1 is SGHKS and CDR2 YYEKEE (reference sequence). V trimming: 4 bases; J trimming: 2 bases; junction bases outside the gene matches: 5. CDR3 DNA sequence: TGTGCCAGCAGCGCGCCGACAGGGAACTATGGCTACACCTTC. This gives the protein CASSAPTGNYGYTF.

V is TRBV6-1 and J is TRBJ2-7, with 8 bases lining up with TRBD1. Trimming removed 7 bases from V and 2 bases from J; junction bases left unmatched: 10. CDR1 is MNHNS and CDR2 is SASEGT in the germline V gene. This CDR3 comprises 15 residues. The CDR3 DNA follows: TGTGCCAGCAAGTTAGACAGGGGATGGGCCTACGAGCAGTACTTC. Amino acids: CASKLDRGWAYEQYF.

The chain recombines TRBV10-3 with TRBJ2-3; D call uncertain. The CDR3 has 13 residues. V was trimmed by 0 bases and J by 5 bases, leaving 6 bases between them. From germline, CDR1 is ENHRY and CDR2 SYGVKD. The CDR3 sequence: CAISESSEDTQYF. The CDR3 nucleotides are TGTGCCATCAGTGAGTCGAGTGAAGATACGCAGTATTTT.

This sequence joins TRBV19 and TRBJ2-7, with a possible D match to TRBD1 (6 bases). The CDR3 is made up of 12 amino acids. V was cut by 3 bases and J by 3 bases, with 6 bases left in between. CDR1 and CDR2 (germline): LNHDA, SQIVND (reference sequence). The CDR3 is CASSMTGYEQYF. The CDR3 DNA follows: TGTGCCAGTAGTATGACAGGCTACGAGCAGTACTTC. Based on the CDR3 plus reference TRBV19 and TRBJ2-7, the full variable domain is DGGITQSPKYLFRKEGQNVTLSCEQNLNHDAMYWYRQDPGQGLRLIYYSQIVNDFQKGDIAEGYSVSREKKESFPLTVTSAQKNPTAFYLCASSMTGYEQYFGPGTRLTVT.

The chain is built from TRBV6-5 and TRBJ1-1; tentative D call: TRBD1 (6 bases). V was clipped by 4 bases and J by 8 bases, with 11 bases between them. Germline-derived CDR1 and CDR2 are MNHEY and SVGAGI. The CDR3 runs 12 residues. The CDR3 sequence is CASSLSGTEAFF. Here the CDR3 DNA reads TGTGCCAGCAGTTTATCCGGGACAGAAGCTTTCTTT.

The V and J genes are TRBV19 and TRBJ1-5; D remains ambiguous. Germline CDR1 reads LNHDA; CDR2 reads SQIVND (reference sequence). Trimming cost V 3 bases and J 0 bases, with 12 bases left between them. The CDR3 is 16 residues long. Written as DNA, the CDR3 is TGTGCCAGTAGTATCCGGACGGTAGATAGCAATCAGCCCCAGCATTTT. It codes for CASSIRTVDSNQPQHF. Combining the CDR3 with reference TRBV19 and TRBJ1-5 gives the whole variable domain DGGITQSPKYLFRKEGQNVTLSCEQNLNHDAMYWYRQDPGQGLRLIYYSQIVNDFQKGDIAEGYSVSREKKESFPLTVTSAQKNPTAFYLCASSIRTVDSNQPQHFGDGTRLSIL.

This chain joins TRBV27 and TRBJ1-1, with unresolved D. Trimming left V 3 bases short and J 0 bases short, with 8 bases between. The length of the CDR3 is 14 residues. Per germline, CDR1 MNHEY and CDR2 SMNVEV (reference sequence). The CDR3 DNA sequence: TGTGCCAGCAGTTTTAGGAATATGAACACTGAAGCTTTCTTT. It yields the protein CASSFRNMNTEAFF.

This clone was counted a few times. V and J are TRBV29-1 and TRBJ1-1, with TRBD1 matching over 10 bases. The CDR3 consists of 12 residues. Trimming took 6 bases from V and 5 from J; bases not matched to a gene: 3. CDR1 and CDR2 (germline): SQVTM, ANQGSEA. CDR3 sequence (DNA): TGCAGCGTGGACAGGGGGGAAACTGAAGCTTTCTTT. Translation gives CSVDRGETEAFF.

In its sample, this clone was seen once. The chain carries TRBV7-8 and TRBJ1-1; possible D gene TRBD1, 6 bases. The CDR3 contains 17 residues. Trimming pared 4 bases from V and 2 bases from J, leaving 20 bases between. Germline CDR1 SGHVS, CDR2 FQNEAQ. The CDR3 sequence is CASSSRSYRVPNTEAFF. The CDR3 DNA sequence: TGTGCCAGCAGCTCCCGAAGCTACAGGGTCCCTAACACTGAAGCTTTCTTT.

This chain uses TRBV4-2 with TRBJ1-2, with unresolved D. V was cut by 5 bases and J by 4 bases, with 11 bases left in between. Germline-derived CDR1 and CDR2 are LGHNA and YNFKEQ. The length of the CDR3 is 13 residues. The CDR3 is CASSALGVYGYTF. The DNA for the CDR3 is TGTGCCAGCAGCGCCCTTGGTGTCTATGGCTACACCTTC.

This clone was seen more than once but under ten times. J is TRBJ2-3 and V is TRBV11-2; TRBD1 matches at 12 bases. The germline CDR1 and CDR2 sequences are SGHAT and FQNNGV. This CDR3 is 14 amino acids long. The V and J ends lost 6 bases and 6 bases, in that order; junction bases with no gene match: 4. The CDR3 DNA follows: TGTGCCAGCAGTCCCGGGACAGGGGGCGATACGCAGTATTTT. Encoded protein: CASSPGTGGDTQYF.

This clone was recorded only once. The DNA of the CDR3 is TGCGCTTCCCGCCCAGGGTTAATGATGGAAAAACTGTTTTTT. Translating gives CASRPGLMMEKLFF. This sequence joins TRBV5-1 and TRBJ1-4; D may be TRBD1 (5 bases). Germline V CDR1 and CDR2: SGHRS, YFSETQ. CDR3 length equals 14 residues. The full variable domain, rest sourced from reference TRBV5-1 and TRBJ1-4, is KAGVTQTPRYLIKTRGQQVTLSCSPISGHRSVSWYQQTPGQGLQFLFEYFSETQRNKGNFPGRFSGRQFSNSRSEMNVSTLELGDSALYLCASRPGLMMEKLFFGSGTQLSVL.

The CDR3 loop is CASSLSAATYEQYF. CDR3 sequence (DNA): TGCGCCAGCAGCTTAAGTGCGGCAACCTACGAGCAGTACTTC. This chain connects TRBV5-1 to TRBJ2-7; D is unresolved. The CDR3 runs to 14 residues. Germline V gene lookup returns CDR1 SGHRS and CDR2 YFSETQ. V was clipped by 2 bases and J by 2 bases, with 11 bases between them.

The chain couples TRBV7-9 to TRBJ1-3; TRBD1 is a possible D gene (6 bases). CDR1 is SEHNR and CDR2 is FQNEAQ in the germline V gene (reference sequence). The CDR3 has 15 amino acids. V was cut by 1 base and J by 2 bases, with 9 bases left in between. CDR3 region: CASSLVAGAGNTIYF. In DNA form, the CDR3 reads TGTGCCAGCAGCTTAGTGGCAGGGGCTGGAAACACCATATATTTT.

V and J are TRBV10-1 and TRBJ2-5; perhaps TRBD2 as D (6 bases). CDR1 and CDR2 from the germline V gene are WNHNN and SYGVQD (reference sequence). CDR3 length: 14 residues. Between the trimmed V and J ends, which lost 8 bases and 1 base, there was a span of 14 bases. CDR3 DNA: TGCGCCAGCCTGAGGGACTGTACCCAAGAGACCCAGTACTTC. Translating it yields CASLRDCTQETQYF.

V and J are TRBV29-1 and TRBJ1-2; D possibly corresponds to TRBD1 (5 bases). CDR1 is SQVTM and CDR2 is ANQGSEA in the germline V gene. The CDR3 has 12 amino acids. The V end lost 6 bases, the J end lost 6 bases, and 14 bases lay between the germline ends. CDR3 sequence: CSVGDGFNGYTF. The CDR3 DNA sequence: TGCAGCGTCGGGGACGGGTTTAATGGCTACACCTTC.

The DNA for the CDR3 is TGCGCCAGCAGCCCTACCTCGGGTAGGAATTCACCCCTCCACTTT. Protein product: CASSPTSGRNSPLHF. The chain combines TRBV5-1 with TRBJ1-6, with unresolved D. Trimming took off 4 bases at V and 7 bases at J, with 15 bases between the two ends. The CDR3 extends over 15 amino acids. Per germline, CDR1 SGHRS and CDR2 YFSETQ.

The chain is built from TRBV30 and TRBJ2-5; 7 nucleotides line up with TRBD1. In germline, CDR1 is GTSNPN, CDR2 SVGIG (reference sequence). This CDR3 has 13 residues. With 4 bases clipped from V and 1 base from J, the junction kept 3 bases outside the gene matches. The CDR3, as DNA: TGTGCCTGGATCCGGGACAGCCAAGAGACCCAGTACTTC. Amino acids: CAWIRDSQETQYF.

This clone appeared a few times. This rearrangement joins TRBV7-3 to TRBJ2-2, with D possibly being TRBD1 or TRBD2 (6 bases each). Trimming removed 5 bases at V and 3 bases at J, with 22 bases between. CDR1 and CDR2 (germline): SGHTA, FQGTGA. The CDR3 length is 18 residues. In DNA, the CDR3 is TGTGCCAGCAGCCGCTTGGCGAGGGGGGCGTCGTACACCGGGGAGCTGTTTTTT. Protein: CASSRLARGASYTGELFF.

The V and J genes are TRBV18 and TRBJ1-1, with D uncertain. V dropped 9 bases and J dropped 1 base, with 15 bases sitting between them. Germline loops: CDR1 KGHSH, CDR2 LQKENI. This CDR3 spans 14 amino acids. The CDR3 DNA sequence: TGTGCCAGACCTAAAAGACATGCGAACACTGAAGCTTTCTTT. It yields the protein CARPKRHANTEAFF.

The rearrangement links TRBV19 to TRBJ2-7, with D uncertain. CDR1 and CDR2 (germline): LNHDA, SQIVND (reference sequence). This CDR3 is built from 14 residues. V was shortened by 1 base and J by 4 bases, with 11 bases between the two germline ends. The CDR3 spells CASSIGVIGYEQYF. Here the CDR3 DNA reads TGTGCCAGTAGTATAGGAGTTATCGGTTACGAGCAGTACTTC.

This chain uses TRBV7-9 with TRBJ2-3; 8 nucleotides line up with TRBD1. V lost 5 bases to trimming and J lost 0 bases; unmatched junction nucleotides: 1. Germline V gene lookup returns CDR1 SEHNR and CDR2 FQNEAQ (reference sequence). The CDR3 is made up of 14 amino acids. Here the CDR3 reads CASSRTGSTDTQYF. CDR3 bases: TGTGCCAGCAGCCGGACAGGGAGCACAGATACGCAGTATTTT.

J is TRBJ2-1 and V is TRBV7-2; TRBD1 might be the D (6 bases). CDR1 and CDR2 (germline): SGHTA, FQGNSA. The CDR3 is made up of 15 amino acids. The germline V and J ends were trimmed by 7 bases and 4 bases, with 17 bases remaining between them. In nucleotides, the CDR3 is TGTGCCAGCAACCGGGCTTCAACAGGGTACAATGAGCAGTTCTTC. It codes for CASNRASTGYNEQFF.

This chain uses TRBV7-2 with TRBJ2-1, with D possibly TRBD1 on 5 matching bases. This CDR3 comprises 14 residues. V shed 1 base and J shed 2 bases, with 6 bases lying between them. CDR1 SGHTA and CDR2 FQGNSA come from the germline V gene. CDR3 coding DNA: TGTGCCAGCAGCTTAGGCAGGGCCTACAATGAGCAGTTCTTC. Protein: CASSLGRAYNEQFF.

The CDR3 spells CASSSDRGALTYGYTF. The CDR3 DNA reads as TGTGCCAGCAGCTCGGACAGGGGGGCCCTTACCTATGGCTACACCTTC. The chain joins TRBV5-4 to TRBJ1-2; 10 bases line up with TRBD1. CDR1 SGHNT and CDR2 YYREEE come from the germline V gene (reference sequence). The CDR3 sequence is 16 residues long. V trimming: 3 bases; J trimming: 4 bases; junction bases outside the gene matches: 9.

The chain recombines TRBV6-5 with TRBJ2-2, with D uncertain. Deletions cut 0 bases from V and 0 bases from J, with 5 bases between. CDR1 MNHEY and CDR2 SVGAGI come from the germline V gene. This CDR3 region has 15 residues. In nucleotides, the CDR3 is TGTGCCAGCAGTTACTCATACACGAACACCGGGGAGCTGTTTTTT. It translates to CASSYSYTNTGELFF.